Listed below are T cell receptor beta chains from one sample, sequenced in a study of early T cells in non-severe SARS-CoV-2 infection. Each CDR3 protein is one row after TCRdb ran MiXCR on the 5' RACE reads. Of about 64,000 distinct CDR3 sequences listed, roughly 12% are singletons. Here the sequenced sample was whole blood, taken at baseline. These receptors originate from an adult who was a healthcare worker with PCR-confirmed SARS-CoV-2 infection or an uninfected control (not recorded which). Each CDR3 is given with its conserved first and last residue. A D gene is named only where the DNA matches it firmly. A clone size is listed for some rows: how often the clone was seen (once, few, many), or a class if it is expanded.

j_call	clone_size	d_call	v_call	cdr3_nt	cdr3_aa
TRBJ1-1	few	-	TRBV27	TGTGCCAGCAGTGACTCTATGAACACTGAAGCTTTCTTT	CASSDSMNTEAFF
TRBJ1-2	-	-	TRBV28	TGTGCCAGCAGTTTGGACGGTGGCTATGGCTACACCTTC	CASSLDGGYGYTF
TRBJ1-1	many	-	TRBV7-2	TGTGCCAGCAGCGTACAGGCTCTTAACACTGAAGCTTTCTTT	CASSVQALNTEAFF
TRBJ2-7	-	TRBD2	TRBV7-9	TGTGCCAGCAGCTTGTTACCGGGACTAGCGGCCTACGAGCAGTACTTC	CASSLLPGLAAYEQYF
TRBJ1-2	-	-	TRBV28	TGTGCCAGCAGAATGGTTACAGCTACCTATGGCTACACCTTC	CASRMVTATYGYTF
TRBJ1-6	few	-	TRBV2	TGTGCCAGCAGTGTGATTGATAGTAATTCACCCCTCCACTTT	CASSVIDSNSPLHF
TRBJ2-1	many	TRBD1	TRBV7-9	TGTGCCAGCAGTTACCGGGACAGGGAGATCGATGAGCAGTTCTTC	CASSYRDREIDEQFF
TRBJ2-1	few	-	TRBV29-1	TGCAGCGTCGCTGGACTATCGCAGTTCTTC	CSVAGLSQFF
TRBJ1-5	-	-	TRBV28	TGTGCCAGCAGTTTATGGCGTGAGCAGCCCCAGCATTTT	CASSLWREQPQHF
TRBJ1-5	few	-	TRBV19	TGTGCCAGTAATGAGTGGGGAAGTGGCAATCAGCCCCAGCATTTT	CASNEWGSGNQPQHF
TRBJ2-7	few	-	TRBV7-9	TGTGCCAGCAGCCCGGCGGCCAGGGCCTACTCCTACGAGCAGTACTTC	CASSPAARAYSYEQYF
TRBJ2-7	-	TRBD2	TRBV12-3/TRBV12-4	TGTGCCAGCACCCCACGTAGCGGGAGCTACGAGCAGTACTTC	CASTPRSGSYEQYF
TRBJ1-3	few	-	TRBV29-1	TGCAGCGTTCGGACAGTTGGAAACACCATATATTTT	CSVRTVGNTIYF
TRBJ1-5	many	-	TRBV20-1	TGCAGTGCCGGGGAGCGGGCTAATAGCAATCAGCCCCAGCATTTT	CSAGERANSNQPQHF
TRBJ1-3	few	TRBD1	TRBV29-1	TGCAGCGTTGAAGATTGGGACAGGAACTCTGGAAACACCATATATTTT	CSVEDWDRNSGNTIYF
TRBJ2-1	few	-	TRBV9	TGTGCCAGCAGCGTGGACAGCTGGTATGAGCAGTTCTTC	CASSVDSWYEQFF
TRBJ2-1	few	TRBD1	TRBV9	TGTGCCAGCAGCCGAACCGGGACAGTCTACAATGAGCAGTTCTTC	CASSRTGTVYNEQFF
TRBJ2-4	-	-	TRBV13	TGTGCCAGCAGCCAAAAAGGCGGGGATCGAGCCAAAAACATTCAGTACTTC	CASSQKGGDRAKNIQYF
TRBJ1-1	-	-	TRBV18	TGTGCCAGCTACAGCCGGAACACTGAAGCTTTCTTT	CASYSRNTEAFF
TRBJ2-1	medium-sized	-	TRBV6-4	TGTGCCAGCAGTGACTCGGGCGGATACAATGAGCAGTTCTTC	CASSDSGGYNEQFF
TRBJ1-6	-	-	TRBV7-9	TGTGCCAGCAGCCAATGGGCAGGGCGGAATTCACCCCTCCACTTT	CASSQWAGRNSPLHF
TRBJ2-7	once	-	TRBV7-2	TGTGCCAGCAGCCCCCCCTTGGGCGAGCAGTACTTC	CASSPPLGEQYF
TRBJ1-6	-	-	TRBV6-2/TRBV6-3	TGTGCCAGCAGCCCTCGCGAGACCCTCCACTTT	CASSPRETLHF
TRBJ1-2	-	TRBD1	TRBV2	TGTGCCAGCAGTGAGGACAGGGGGACTCATGGCTACACCTTC	CASSEDRGTHGYTF
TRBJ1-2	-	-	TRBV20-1	TGCAGTGCAAAGCAGGGAAACTATGGCTACACCTTC	CSAKQGNYGYTF
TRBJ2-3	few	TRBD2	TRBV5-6	TGTGCCAGCAGCCGGGGGGCTAGCGGGGCGGATACGCAGTATTTT	CASSRGASGADTQYF
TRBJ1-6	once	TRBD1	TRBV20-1	TGCAGTGCAATCGCCGGGACAGAAAATTCACCCCTCCACTTT	CSAIAGTENSPLHF
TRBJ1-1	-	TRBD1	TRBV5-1	TGCGCCAGCAGCTTGGAGGGGGCTCGGGCTGAAGCTTTCTTT	CASSLEGARAEAFF
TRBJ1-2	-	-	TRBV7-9	TGTGCCAGCAGCTTAGCGCTTTACCGCCAGGGCGGCTACACCTTC	CASSLALYRQGGYTF
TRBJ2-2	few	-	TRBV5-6	TGTGCCAGCACCTTTAAGGACCAATTCAGGAGGGTCTCCGGGGAGCTGTTTTTT	CASTFKDQFRRVSGELFF
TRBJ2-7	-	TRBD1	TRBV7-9	TGTGCCAGCAGCCAAGGACAGGGACCCTACGAGCAGTACTTC	CASSQGQGPYEQYF
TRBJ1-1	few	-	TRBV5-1	TGCGCCAGCAGCTTGGATGGCTACACTGAAGCTTTCTTT	CASSLDGYTEAFF
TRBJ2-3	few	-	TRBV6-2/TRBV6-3	TGTGCCAGCAGTTCCGGGACTTCCACAGATACGCAGTATTTT	CASSSGTSTDTQYF
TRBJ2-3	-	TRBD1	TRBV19	TGTGCCAGTAGTACCCGGGACAGGGACAACACAGATACGCAGTATTTT	CASSTRDRDNTDTQYF
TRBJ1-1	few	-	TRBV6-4	TGTGCCAGCAGTGAGGGGGGATATGGAGAGAACACTGAAGCTTTCTTT	CASSEGGYGENTEAFF
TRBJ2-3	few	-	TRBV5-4	TGTGCCAGCAGCTCTCCCGCGTTAGACCGCGTTAGGACAGATACGCAGTATTTT	CASSSPALDRVRTDTQYF
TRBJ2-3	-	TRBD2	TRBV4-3	TGCGCCAGCAGCCAGGGACTAGCGGGATCACTCACAGATACGCAGTATTTT	CASSQGLAGSLTDTQYF
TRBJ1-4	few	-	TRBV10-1	TGCGCCAGCGGAACGGGATCCACGAGGGAAAAACTGTTTTTT	CASGTGSTREKLFF
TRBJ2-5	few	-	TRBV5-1	TGCGCCAGCAGCTTGGCCCCGGTCCCTCAAGAGACCCAGTACTTC	CASSLAPVPQETQYF
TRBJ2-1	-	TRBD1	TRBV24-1	TGTGCCACCAGTGGGACAGGGGTTGGTGTTGAGCAGTTCTTC	CATSGTGVGVEQFF
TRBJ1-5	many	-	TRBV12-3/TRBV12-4	TGTGCCAGCAGTTTAGGATCCGGGTATCAGCCCCAGCATTTT	CASSLGSGYQPQHF
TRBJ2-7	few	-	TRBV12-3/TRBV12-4	TGTGCCAGCAGCAACCTGGCGGGTTACGAGCAGTACTTC	CASSNLAGYEQYF
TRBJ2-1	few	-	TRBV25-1	TGTGCCAGCAGTGATTGGGGGAATGAGCAGTTCTTC	CASSDWGNEQFF
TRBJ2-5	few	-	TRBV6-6	TGTGCCAGCAGTTATTGGGTTTATGGTGGAGAGACCCAGTACTTC	CASSYWVYGGETQYF
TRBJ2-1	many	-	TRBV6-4	TGTGCCACCTCCCGCGGAGGGGGTTACAATGAGCAGTTCTTC	CATSRGGGYNEQFF
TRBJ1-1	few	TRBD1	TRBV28	TGTGCCAGCAGTTTCGCCGGGACAGGGGTGAACACTGAAGCTTTCTTT	CASSFAGTGVNTEAFF
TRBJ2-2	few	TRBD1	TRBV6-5	TGTGCCAGCAGTTACTTCGGCCGGGACAGGCCCAACACCGGGGAGCTGTTTTTT	CASSYFGRDRPNTGELFF
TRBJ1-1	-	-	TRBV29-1	TGCAGCGTTGTTAGGGTGATGAACACTGAAGCTTTCTTT	CSVVRVMNTEAFF